The 14 T cell receptor beta chains given below trace back to one sample, sequenced in a study of post-analysis software for immune sequencing data. General observations from the study: With TRBV5-6, TRBV5-1 and TRBV20-1 included, about five TRBV segments were more frequent in patients than in controls.

Prepared TCR beta cDNA libraries contained unique molecular identifiers. In TCRdb, the PCR reads were re-called with MiXCR into one record per CDR3 protein. This sample has 550,000 to 700,000 distinct CDR3 sequences, with 44% found just once. Their antigens remain unidentified. Sequenced material: blood. The receptors originated from a girl between 10 and 17 years old with multiple sclerosis.

V is TRBV20-1 and J is TRBJ2-4, with 9 bases lining up with TRBD1. V gave up 6 bases and J gave up 13 bases; unmatched junction bases: 25. Germline V CDR1 and CDR2: DFQATT, SNEGSKA (reference sequence). This CDR3 spans 17 amino acids. The CDR3 here is CSANPSGHTGGSYGQYF. The CDR3 region has the DNA TGCAGTGCCAACCCTTCGGGACATACAGGGGGCTCCTACGGGCAGTACTTC.

The chain joins TRBV7-2 to TRBJ1-2; perhaps TRBD1 as D (6 bases). Germline lookup yields CDR1 SGHTA and CDR2 FQGNSA. The V gene lost 4 bases and the J gene lost 0 bases, with 12 bases spanning the gap. The CDR3 runs 15 residues. The CDR3 loop is CASSSWTVSNYGYTF. The DNA of the CDR3 is TGTGCCAGCAGCTCCTGGACAGTTTCTAACTATGGCTACACCTTC.

This clonotype was seen a single time. The CDR3 loop is CASSPGTTQDGYTF. The CDR3 bases are TGTGCCAGCTCCCCAGGGACCACACAGGATGGCTACACCTTC. J is TRBJ1-2 and V is TRBV18; possibly TRBD1 for D (5 bases). V was trimmed by 6 bases and J by 6 bases, leaving 17 bases between them. This CDR3 is 14 amino acids long. In germline, CDR1 is KGHSH, CDR2 LQKENI.

This chain uses TRBV6-5 with TRBJ2-1; TRBD2 agrees at 13 bases. CDR1 and CDR2 (germline): MNHEY, SVGAGI. CDR3 size: 18 residues. V lost 2 bases, J lost 3 bases, and 7 bases stayed unmatched. The CDR3: CASSYLGLAGVLYNEQFF. The DNA of the CDR3 is TGTGCCAGCAGTTACCTTGGACTAGCGGGGGTACTCTACAATGAGCAGTTCTTC.

This clonotype has only one observation. This sequence joins TRBV7-2 and TRBJ2-3; 11 bases are a match to TRBD2. Germline V gene sequence: CDR1 SGHTA, CDR2 FQGNSA. V lost 5 bases and J lost 0; bases outside the gene matches: 10. The CDR3 is made up of 18 amino acids. The DNA for the CDR3 is TGTGCCAGCAGCCTCGGACTAGCGGGCCGGTATAGCACAGATACGCAGTATTTT. Its translation is CASSLGLAGRYSTDTQYF.

In its sample, this clonotype was seen a few times. The rearrangement links TRBV10-2 to TRBJ2-7; either TRBD1 or TRBD2 may fit D (5 bases each). Germline V gene data show CDR1 as WSHSY and CDR2 as SAAADI. The CDR3 is 14 residues long. The V gene lost 8 bases and the J gene lost 0 bases, with 14 bases spanning the gap. CDR3 protein: CASAPGRSSYEQYF. In DNA, the CDR3 is TGCGCCAGCGCACCGGGACGGAGCTCCTACGAGCAGTACTTC.

A few counts support this clonotype. This chain uses TRBV12-3 or TRBV12-4 with TRBJ2-5; D remains unclear. CDR3 length: 13 amino acids. V was pared by 1 base and J by 2 bases, with 5 bases between. The CDR3 nucleotides read TGTGCCAGCAGTTTAGACCAGCAAGAGACCCAGTACTTC. Translating it yields CASSLDQQETQYF.

This chain joins TRBV5-1 and TRBJ2-1; 7 bases agree with TRBD1. Germline loops: CDR1 SGHRS, CDR2 YFSETQ. The CDR3 runs to 15 residues. V lost 2 bases to trimming and J lost 3 bases; unmatched junction nucleotides: 5. CDR3 region: CASSLTGVDYNEQFF. The CDR3 DNA sequence: TGCGCCAGCAGCTTAACAGGGGTTGACTACAATGAGCAGTTCTTC. Filled out from reference TRBV5-1 and TRBJ2-1, the complete variable domain reads KAGVTQTPRYLIKTRGQQVTLSCSPISGHRSVSWYQQTPGQGLQFLFEYFSETQRNKGNFPGRFSGRQFSNSRSEMNVSTLELGDSALYLCASSLTGVDYNEQFFGPGTRLTVL.

V and J are TRBV27 and TRBJ1-6; tentatively, D is TRBD1 (6 bases). Deletions cut 5 bases from V and 10 bases from J, with 21 bases between. The CDR3 consists of 16 residues. CDR1 is MNHEY and CDR2 is SMNVEV in the germline V gene (reference sequence). In DNA, the CDR3 is TGTGCCAGCAGTCTAAGGGGGTCGCCGGGGGGATCACCCCTCCACTTT. It codes for CASSLRGSPGGSPLHF.

This clonotype occurred many times. This chain joins TRBV6-4 and TRBJ2-1; 9 bases agree with TRBD1. The CDR3 extends over 15 amino acids. V shed 5 bases, J shed 4 bases, and the junction held 6 bases outside the gene matches. Germline CDR1 reads MRHNA; CDR2 reads SNTAGT. CDR3 coding DNA: TGTGCCAGCAGTCTCGGGACAGGGTTGTACAATGAGCAGTTCTTC. It translates to CASSLGTGLYNEQFF.

CDR3 loop: CASSHSGLAGANTDTQYF. The CDR3 coding sequence is TGTGCCAGCAGCCACTCCGGACTAGCGGGGGCAAACACAGATACGCAGTATTTT. The chain links TRBV3-1 to TRBJ2-3; TRBD2 aligns across 13 bases. The germline gives CDR1 LGHDT, CDR2 YNNKEL (reference sequence). CDR3 length equals 18 residues. Germline trimming cut 3 bases from V and 2 bases from J; bases unmatched to any gene: 8.

The chain employs TRBV15 and TRBJ2-3; D is undetermined. CDR1 is LNHNV, CDR2 YYDKDF, per germline (reference sequence). Trimming took 5 bases from V and 2 from J, leaving 11 bases between them. The CDR3 totals 14 residues. The CDR3 region is CATSGSFTTDTQYF. In DNA form, the CDR3 reads TGTGCCACCAGCGGTTCGTTTACCACAGATACGCAGTATTTT.

J is TRBJ2-1 and V is TRBV20-1, with D hard to call. This CDR3 is built from 11 residues. The germline V gene encodes CDR1 DFQATT and CDR2 SNEGSKA (reference sequence). V was trimmed by 2 bases and J by 10 bases, leaving 9 bases between them. The CDR3, as DNA: TGCAGTGCTAGACCATCCTCCGAGCAGTTCTTC. Its translation is CSARPSSEQFF.

For the CDR3, the DNA is TGTGCCAGCAGTGAGGCGTCGGGGGTCGTTGGTGAGACCCAGTACTTC. Residues: CASSEASGVVGETQYF. This chain joins TRBV2 and TRBJ2-5, with a possible D match to TRBD2 (6 bases). V was trimmed by 3 bases and J by 5 bases, leaving 19 bases between them. The CDR3 extends over 16 amino acids. Germline V gene data show CDR1 as SNHLY and CDR2 as FYNNEI. The full variable domain, rest sourced from reference TRBV2 and TRBJ2-5, is EPEVTQTPSHQVTQMGQEVILRCVPISNHLYFYWYRQILGQKVEFLVSFYNNEISEKSEIFDDQFSVERPDGSNFTLKIRSTKLEDSAMYFCASSEASGVVGETQYFGPGTRLLVL.